The text below deals with one TCR beta chain. This specimen belongs to a study of blood T cell repertoires in COVID-19. Turning to the study itself: Samples taken during acute and convalescent COVID-19 were collected in the United States, Italy and Spain. Nucleic acid was either cDNA or gDNA, and it came from T cells, B-cell-depleted T cells, or PBMCs.

In the original processing: Reference gene primer amplification gave nucleated cell count estimates. Profiled with immunoSEQ multiplex PCR; TCRdb holds only in-frame clones, not every one. V, J and clone size were drawn from that table, and D and trimming were deduced from the DNA. The sample lists 150,000 to 200,000 clones; approximately 86% were seen once. CDR3 length equals 16 residues. Germline-derived CDR1 and CDR2 are SGHRS and YFSETQ. The V and J ends lost 0 bases and 5 bases respectively, with 16 bases between them. Sequencing input: peripheral blood. The rearrangement uses TRBV5-1 and TRBJ2-3, with D perhaps TRBD2 (6 bases). The sequence was collected from a man in his 70s with acute or convalescent COVID-19. The chain's CDR3 is CASSLVRGLLGDTQYF. The CDR3 region has the DNA TGCGCCAGCAGCTTGGTGCGGGGCCTTCTCGGAGATACGCAGTATTTT.